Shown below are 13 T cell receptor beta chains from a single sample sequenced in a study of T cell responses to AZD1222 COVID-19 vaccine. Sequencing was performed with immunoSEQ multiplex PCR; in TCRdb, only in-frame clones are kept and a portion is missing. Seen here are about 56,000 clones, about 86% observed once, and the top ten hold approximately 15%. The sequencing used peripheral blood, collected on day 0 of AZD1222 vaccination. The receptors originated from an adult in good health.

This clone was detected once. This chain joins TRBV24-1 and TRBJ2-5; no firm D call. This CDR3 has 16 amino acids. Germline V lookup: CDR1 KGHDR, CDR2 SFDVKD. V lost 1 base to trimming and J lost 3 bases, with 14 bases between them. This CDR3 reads CATSDFRPGLKETQYF. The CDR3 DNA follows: TGTGCCACCAGTGATTTCCGACCGGGTCTTAAAGAGACCCAGTACTTC.

The CDR3 nucleotides read TGTGCCAGCAGTGAATCAGGAGACCCCCGAGGGCGACTGTTTTTT. This encodes CASSESGDPRGRLFF. The chain recombines TRBV25-1 with TRBJ1-4; D not certain. Trimming cost V 1 base and J 13 bases, with 19 bases left between them. CDR1 is MGHDK, CDR2 SYGVNS, per germline. This CDR3 contains 15 residues.

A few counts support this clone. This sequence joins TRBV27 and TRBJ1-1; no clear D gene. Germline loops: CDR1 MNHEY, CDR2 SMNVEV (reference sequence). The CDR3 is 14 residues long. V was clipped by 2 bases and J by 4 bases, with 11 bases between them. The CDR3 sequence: CASSLRRMGTEAFF. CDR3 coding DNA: TGTGCCAGCAGTTTACGGCGCATGGGCACTGAAGCTTTCTTT.

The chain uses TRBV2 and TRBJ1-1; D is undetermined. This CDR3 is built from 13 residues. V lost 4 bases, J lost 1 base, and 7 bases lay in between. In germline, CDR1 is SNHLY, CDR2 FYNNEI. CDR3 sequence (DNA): TGTGCCAGCAGTGTACATAGGAACACTGAAGCTTTCTTT. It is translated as CASSVHRNTEAFF.

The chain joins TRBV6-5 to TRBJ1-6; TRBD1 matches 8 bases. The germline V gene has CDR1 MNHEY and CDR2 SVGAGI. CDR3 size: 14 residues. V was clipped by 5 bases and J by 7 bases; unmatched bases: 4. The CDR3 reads CASSRRQGNSPLHF. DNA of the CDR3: TGTGCCAGCAGTAGGCGACAGGGGAATTCACCCCTCCACTTT.

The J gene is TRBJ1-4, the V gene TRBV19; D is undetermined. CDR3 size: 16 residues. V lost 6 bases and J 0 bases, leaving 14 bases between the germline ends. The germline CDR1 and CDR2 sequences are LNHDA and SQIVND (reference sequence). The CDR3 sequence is CASRSADTATNEKLFF. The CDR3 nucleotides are TGTGCCAGTAGGTCTGCAGATACAGCAACTAATGAAAAACTGTTTTTT.

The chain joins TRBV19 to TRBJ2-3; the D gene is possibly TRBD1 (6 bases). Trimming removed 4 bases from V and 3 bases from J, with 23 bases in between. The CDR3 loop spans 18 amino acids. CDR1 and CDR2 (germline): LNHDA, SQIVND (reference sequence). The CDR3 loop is CASSNWGLLGIKTDTQYF. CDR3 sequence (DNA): TGTGCCAGTAGTAATTGGGGGCTACTGGGTATTAAAACAGATACGCAGTATTTT.

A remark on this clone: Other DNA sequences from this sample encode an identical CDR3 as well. The CDR3 region has the DNA TGTGCCAGCAGTGAAGGGTACGAGCAGTACTTC. Its protein product is CASSEGYEQYF. This sequence joins TRBV12-3 or TRBV12-4 and TRBJ2-7; no definite D call. The ends were cut back, 5 bases at V and 4 bases at J, with 6 bases in the middle. CDR3 length: 11 residues.

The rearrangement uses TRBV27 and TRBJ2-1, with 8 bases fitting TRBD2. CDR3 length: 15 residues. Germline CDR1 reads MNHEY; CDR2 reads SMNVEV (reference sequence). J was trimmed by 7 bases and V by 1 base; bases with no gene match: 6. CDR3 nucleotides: TGTGCCAGCAGTTTATTCCAGCGGGAGCGGAATGAGCAGTTCTTC. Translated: CASSLFQRERNEQFF.

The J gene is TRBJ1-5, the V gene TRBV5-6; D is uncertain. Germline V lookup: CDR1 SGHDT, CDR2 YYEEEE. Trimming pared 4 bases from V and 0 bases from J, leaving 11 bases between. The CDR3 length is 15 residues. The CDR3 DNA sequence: TGTGCCAGCAGCCGCGACGCACATAGCAATCAGCCCCAGCATTTT. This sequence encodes CASSRDAHSNQPQHF.

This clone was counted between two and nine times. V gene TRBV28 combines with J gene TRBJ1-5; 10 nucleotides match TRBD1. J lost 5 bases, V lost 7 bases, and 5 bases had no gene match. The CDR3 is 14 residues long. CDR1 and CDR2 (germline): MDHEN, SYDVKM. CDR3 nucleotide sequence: TGTGCCAGCACCTTGGGACAGGGGTATCAGCCCCAGCATTTT. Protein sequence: CASTLGQGYQPQHF.

The CDR3 sequence is CASSTTVALWGTEAFF. The CDR3 DNA reads TGTGCCAGCAGCACCACTGTGGCCCTTTGGGGCACTGAAGCTTTCTTT. This sequence joins TRBV5-6 and TRBJ1-1; D remains ambiguous. The V and J ends lost 4 bases and 4 bases respectively, with 20 bases between them. In germline, CDR1 is SGHDT, CDR2 YYEEEE. The length of the CDR3 is 16 residues.

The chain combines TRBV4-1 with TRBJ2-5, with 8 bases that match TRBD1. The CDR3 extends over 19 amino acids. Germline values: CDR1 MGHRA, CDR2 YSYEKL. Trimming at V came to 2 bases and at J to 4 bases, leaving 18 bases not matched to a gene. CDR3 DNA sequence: TGCGCCAGCAGCCAATCAGGGTCAGGAGGCGGACAGGGAAGAGAGACCCAGTACTTC. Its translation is CASSQSGSGGGQGRETQYF.